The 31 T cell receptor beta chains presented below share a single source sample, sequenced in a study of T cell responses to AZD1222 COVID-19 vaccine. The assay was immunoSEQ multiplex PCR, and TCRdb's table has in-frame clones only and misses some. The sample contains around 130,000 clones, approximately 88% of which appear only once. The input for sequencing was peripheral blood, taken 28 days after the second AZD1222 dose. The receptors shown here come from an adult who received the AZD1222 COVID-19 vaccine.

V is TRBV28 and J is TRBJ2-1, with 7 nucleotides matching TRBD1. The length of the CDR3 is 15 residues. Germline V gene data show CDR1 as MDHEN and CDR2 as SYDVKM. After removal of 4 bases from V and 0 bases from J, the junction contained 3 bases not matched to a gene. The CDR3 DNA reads TGTGCCAGCAGTTCCGCAGGGGGCTCCTACAATGAGCAGTTCTTC. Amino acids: CASSSAGGSYNEQFF. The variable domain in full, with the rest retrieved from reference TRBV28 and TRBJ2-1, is DVKVTQSSRYLVKRTGEKVFLECVQDMDHENMFWYRQDPGLGLRLIYFSYDVKMKEKGDIPEGYSVSREKKERFSLILESASTNQTSMYLCASSSAGGSYNEQFFGPGTRLTVL.

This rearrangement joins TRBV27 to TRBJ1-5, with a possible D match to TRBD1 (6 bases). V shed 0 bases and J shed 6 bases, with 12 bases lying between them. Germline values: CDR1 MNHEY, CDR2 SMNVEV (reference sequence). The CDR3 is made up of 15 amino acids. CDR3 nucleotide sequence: TGTGCCAGCAGTTTATCTGGCAGGGGAAGTCAGCCCCAGCATTTT. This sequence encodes CASSLSGRGSQPQHF.

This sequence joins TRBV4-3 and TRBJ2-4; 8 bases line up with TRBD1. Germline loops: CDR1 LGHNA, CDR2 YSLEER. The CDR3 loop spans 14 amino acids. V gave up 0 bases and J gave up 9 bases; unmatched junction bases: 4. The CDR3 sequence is CASSQDRTGRIQYF. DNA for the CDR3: TGCGCCAGCAGCCAAGACAGGACAGGGCGCATTCAGTACTTC.

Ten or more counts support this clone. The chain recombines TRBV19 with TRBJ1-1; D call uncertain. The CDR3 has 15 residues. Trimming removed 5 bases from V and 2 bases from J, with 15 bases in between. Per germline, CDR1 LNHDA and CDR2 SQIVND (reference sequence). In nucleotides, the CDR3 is TGTGCCAGTAGTCCCCCGTCGGCAGCCAACACTGAAGCTTTCTTT. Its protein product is CASSPPSAANTEAFF.

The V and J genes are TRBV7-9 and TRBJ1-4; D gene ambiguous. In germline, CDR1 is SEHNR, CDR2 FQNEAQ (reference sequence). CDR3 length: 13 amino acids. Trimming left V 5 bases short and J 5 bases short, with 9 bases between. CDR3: CASSTQINEKLFF. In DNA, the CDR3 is TGTGCCAGCAGCACGCAGATAAATGAAAAACTGTTTTTT.

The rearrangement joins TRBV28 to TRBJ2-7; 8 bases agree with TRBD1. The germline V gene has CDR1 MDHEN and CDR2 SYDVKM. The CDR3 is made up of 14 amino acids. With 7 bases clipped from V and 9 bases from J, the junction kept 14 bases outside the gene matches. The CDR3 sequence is CASNAPGQVGGQYF. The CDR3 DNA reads TGTGCCAGCAACGCCCCGGGACAGGTGGGGGGGCAGTACTTC.

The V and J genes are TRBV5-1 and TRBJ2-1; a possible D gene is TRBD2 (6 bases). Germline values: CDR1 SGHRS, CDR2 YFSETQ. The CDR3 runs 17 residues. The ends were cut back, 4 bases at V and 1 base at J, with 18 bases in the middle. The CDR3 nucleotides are TGCGCCAGCAGCCCCCGACTAGGGGCGGGTTCCTACAATGAGCAGTTCTTC. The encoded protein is CASSPRLGAGSYNEQFF.

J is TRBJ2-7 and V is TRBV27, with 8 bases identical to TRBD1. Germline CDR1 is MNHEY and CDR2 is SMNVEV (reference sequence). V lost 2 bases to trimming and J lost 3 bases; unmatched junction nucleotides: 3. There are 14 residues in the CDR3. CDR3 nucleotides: TGTGCCAGCAGTTTACAGGGGGCGAACTACGAGCAGTACTTC. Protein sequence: CASSLQGANYEQYF.

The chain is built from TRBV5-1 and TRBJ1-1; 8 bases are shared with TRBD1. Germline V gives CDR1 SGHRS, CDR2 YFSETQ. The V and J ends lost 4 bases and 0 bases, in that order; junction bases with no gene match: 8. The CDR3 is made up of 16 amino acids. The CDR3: CASSPLTGVMNTEAFF. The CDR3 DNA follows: TGCGCCAGCAGCCCCTTGACAGGGGTTATGAACACTGAAGCTTTCTTT.

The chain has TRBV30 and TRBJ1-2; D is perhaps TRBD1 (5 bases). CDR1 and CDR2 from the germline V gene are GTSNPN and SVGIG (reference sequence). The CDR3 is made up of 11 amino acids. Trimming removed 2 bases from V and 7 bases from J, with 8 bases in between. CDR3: CAWSKGSGYTF. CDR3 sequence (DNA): TGTGCCTGGAGTAAGGGGAGTGGCTACACCTTC.

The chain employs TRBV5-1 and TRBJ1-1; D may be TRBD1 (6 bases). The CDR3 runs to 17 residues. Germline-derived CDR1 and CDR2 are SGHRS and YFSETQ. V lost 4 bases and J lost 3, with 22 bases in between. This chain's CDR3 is CASSLGTLGGGYTEAFF. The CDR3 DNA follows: TGCGCCAGCAGCCTGGGGACCCTAGGGGGGGGTTACACTGAAGCTTTCTTT.

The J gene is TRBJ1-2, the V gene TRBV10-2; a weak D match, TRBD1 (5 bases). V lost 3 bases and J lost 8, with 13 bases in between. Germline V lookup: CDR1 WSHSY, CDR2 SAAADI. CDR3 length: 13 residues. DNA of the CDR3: TGCGCCAGCAGTGAAAATGGACACCCGGGCTACACCTTC. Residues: CASSENGHPGYTF.

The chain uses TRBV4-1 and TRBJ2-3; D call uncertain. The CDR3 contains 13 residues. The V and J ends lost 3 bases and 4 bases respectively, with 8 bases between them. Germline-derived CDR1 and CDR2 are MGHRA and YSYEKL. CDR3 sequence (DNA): TGCGCCAGCAGCCAGGCTAGGGCAGATACGCAGTATTTT. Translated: CASSQARADTQYF.

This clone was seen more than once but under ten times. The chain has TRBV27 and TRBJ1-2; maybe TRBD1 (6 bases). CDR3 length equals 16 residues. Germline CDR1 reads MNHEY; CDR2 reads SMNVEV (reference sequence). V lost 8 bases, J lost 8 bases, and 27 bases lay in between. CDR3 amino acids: CASGLTPRGGAMGYTF. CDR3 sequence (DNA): TGTGCCAGCGGCCTCACCCCGCGCGGGGGGGCAATGGGCTACACCTTC.

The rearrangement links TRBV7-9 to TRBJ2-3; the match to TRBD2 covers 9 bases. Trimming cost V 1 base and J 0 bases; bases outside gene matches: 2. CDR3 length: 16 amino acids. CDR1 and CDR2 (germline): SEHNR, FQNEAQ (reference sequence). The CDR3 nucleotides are TGTGCCAGCAGCTTAGTGCTAGCGGGAAGCACAGATACGCAGTATTTT. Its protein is CASSLVLAGSTDTQYF.

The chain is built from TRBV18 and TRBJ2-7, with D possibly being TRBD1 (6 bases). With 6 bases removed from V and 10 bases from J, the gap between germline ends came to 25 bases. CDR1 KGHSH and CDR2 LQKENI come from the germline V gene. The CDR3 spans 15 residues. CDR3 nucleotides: TGTGCCAGCTCTCCTGAGACAGGCGGATCCCGTGGTCAGTACTTC. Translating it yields CASSPETGGSRGQYF.

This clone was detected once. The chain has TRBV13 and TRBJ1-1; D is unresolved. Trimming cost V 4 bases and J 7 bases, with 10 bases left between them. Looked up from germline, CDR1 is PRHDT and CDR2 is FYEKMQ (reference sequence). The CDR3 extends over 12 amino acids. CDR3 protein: CASSSSRVEAFF. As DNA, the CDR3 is TGTGCCAGCAGCTCCTCGAGGGTTGAAGCTTTCTTT.

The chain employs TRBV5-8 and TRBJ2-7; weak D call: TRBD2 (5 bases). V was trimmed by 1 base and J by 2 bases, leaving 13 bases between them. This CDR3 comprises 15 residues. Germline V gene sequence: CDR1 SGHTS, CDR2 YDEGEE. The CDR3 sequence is CASSLPQRSAYEQYF. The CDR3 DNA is TGTGCCAGCAGCTTGCCACAGCGGTCAGCCTACGAGCAGTACTTC.

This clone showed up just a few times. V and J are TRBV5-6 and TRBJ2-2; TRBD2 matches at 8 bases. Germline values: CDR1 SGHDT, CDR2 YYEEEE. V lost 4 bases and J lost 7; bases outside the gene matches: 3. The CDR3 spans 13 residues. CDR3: CASSKLAVGELFF. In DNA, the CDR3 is TGTGCCAGCAGCAAACTAGCGGTCGGGGAGCTGTTTTTT.

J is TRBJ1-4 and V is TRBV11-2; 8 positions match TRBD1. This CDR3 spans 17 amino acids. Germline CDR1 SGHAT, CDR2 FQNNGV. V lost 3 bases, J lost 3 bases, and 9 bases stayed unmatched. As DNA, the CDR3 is TGTGCCAGCAGCTTGGCCCCCAACAGGGGGTCTAATGAAAAACTGTTTTTT. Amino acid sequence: CASSLAPNRGSNEKLFF. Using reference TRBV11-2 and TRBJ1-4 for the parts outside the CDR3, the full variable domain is EAGVAQSPRYKIIEKRQSVAFWCNPISGHATLYWYQQILGQGPKLLIQFQNNGVVDDSQLPKDRFSAERLKGVDSTLKIQPAKLEDSAVYLCASSLAPNRGSNEKLFFGSGTQLSVL.

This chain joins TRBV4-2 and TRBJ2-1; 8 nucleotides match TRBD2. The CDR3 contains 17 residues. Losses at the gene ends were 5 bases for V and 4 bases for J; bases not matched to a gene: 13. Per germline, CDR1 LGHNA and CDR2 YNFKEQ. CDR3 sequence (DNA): TGTGCCAGCAGCTCAGGGTCAGCGGGAGAAGGTTACAATGAGCAGTTCTTC. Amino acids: CASSSGSAGEGYNEQFF.

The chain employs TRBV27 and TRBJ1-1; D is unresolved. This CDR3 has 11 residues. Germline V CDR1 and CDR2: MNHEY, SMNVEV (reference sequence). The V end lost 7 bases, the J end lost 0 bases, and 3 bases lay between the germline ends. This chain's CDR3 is CASKLNTEAFF. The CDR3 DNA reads TGTGCCAGCAAATTGAACACTGAAGCTTTCTTT.

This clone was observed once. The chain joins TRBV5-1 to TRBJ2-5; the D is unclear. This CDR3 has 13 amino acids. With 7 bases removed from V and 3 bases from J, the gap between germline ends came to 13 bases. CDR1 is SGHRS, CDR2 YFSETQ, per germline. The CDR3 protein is CASARPAEETQYF. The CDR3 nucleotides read TGCGCCAGCGCCCGACCGGCGGAAGAGACCCAGTACTTC.

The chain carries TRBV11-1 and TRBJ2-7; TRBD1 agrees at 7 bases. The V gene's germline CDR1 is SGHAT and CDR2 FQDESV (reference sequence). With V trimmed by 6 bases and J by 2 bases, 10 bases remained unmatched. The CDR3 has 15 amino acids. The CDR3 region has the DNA TGTGCCAGCAGTCCGTACAGGGGCGCCCCCTACGAGCAGTACTTC. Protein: CASSPYRGAPYEQYF.

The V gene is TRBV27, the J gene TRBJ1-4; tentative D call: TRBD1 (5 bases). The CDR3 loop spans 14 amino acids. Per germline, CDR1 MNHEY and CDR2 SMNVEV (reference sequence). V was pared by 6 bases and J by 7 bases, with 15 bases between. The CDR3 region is CASRLSGGGEKLFF. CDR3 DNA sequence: TGTGCCAGCAGACTCAGCGGGGGTGGTGAAAAACTGTTTTTT. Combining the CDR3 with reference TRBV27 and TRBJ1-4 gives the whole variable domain EAQVTQNPRYLITVTGKKLTVTCSQNMNHEYMSWYRQDPGLGLRQIYYSMNVEVTDKGDVPEGYKVSRKEKRNFPLILESPSPNQTSLYFCASRLSGGGEKLFFGSGTQLSVL.

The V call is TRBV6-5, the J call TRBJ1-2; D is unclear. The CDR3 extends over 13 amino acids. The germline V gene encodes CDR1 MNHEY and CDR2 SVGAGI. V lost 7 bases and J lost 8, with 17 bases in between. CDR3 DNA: TGTGCCAGCATAGAAAACACCTTCGGGGGCTACACCTTC. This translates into CASIENTFGGYTF.

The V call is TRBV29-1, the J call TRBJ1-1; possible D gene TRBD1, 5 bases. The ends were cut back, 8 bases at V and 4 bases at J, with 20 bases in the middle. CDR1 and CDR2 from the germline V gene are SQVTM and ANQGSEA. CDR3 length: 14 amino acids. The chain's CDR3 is CSPWGGEEGTEAFF. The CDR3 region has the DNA TGCAGCCCCTGGGGAGGGGAAGAAGGCACTGAAGCTTTCTTT.

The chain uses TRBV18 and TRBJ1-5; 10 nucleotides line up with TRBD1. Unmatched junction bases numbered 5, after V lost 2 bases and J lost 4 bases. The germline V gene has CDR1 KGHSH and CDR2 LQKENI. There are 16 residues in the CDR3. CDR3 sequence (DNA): TGTGCCAGCTCACCAAGGACAGGGGGTTGGAATCAGCCCCAGCATTTT. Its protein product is CASSPRTGGWNQPQHF.

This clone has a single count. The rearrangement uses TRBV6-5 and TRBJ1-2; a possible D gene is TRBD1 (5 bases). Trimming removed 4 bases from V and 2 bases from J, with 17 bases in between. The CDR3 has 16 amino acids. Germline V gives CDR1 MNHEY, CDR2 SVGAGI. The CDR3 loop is CASSSPGLRGNYGYTF. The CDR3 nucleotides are TGTGCCAGCAGTTCCCCAGGGTTGAGGGGAAACTATGGCTACACCTTC.

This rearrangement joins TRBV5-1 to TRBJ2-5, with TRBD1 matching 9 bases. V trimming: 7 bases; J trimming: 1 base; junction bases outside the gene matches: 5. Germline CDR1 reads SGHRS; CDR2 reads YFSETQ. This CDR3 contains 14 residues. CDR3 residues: CASSGQGIQETQYF. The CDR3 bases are TGCGCCAGCTCGGGACAGGGCATCCAAGAGACCCAGTACTTC.

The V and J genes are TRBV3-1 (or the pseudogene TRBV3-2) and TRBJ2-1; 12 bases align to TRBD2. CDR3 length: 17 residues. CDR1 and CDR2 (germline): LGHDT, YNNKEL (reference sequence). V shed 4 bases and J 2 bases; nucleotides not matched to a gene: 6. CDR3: CASSPRLAGDTYNEQFF. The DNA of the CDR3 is TGTGCCAGCAGCCCCAGACTAGCGGGGGATACCTACAATGAGCAGTTCTTC.